A selection of T cell receptor beta chains follows, all from one sample in a study of long-term antiretroviral therapy in people with HIV. TCRdb keeps only in-frame clones here, not all; method: immunoSEQ multiplex PCR. The data contain around 28,000 clones, roughly nine tenths of them singletons. Here the sequenced sample was unsorted PBMCs, taken 3.1 years after starting antiretroviral therapy. These TCRs come from a man between 18 and 29 years old with HIV. CDR3s include the opening cysteine and the closing phenylalanine or tryptophan. A D gene is named only where the DNA matches it firmly. Rows may omit the clone size; those that give it use once, few, many or a size class.

J | size | V | D | DNA | CDR3
TRBJ2-7 | - | TRBV7-9 | TRBD2 | TGTGCCAGCAGCACCGCTAGCGGTTCCTACGAGCAGTACTTC | CASSTASGSYEQYF
TRBJ1-1 | - | TRBV2 | TRBD1 | TGTGCCAGCAGTGAAGTGAGAGGGGGCTGGAACACTGAAGCTTTCTTT | CASSEVRGGWNTEAFF
TRBJ2-7 | - | TRBV5-4 | TRBD2 | TGTGCCAGCAGCGCCACTAGCGGGGGGGCGGTCGAGCAGTACTTC | CASSATSGGAVEQYF
TRBJ1-5 | few | TRBV4-1 | - | TGCGCCAGCAGCCAAGTTCTTGGGGGGGGCAATCAGCCCCAGCATTTT | CASSQVLGGGNQPQHF
TRBJ1-1 | - | TRBV6-5 | - | TGTGCCAGCACTCCCCACCGGCTCGTCACTGAAGCTTTCTTT | CASTPHRLVTEAFF
TRBJ1-2 | - | TRBV5-1 | - | TGCGCCAGCAGCTTGGTCAGGGACTATGGCTACACCTTC | CASSLVRDYGYTF
TRBJ1-1 | - | TRBV7-9 | TRBD1 | TGTGCCAGCAGCTTCGCCGGGACAGGGAACACTGAAGCTTTCTTT | CASSFAGTGNTEAFF
TRBJ2-3 | - | TRBV7-9 | - | TGTGCCAGCAGCTTAGCGAGGCAGGGTGCAGATACGCAGTATTTT | CASSLARQGADTQYF
TRBJ1-1 | - | TRBV5-6 | - | TGTGCCAGCAGCTTGACGGGGAACACTGAAGCTTTCTTT | CASSLTGNTEAFF
TRBJ2-2 | - | TRBV29-1 | - | TGCAGCGTTGAACCCCAGGAGTTTGGGACCGGGGAGCTGTTTTTT | CSVEPQEFGTGELFF
TRBJ2-3 | - | TRBV6-5 | TRBD1 | TGTGCCAGCAGTTTAACCGGGACAGGGACAGATACGCAGTATTTT | CASSLTGTGTDTQYF
TRBJ2-1 | - | TRBV9 | - | TGTGCCAGCAGCGTAGAAGGGACCTCGTCGGATGAGCAGTTCTTC | CASSVEGTSSDEQFF
TRBJ2-7 | - | TRBV18 | TRBD1 | TGTGCCAGCTCACCAACCGCGGGACAGGGGGGCAACGAGCAGTACTTC | CASSPTAGQGGNEQYF
TRBJ2-7 | few | TRBV6-5 | - | TGTGCCAGCAGTTACTCGAAAGGGGGGGAGCAGTACTTC | CASSYSKGGEQYF
TRBJ1-2 | - | TRBV29-1 | - | TGCAGCGTTGGAGGTGTATATGGCTACACCTTC | CSVGGVYGYTF
TRBJ1-4 | - | TRBV7-9 | TRBD1 | TGTGCCAGCAGCCGACAGGGAGAGGTGGAAAAACTGTTTTTT | CASSRQGEVEKLFF
TRBJ2-3 | - | TRBV5-6 | - | TGTGCCAGCAGCTTAGGGGGAAGGACAGATACGCAGTATTTT | CASSLGGRTDTQYF
TRBJ2-6 | - | TRBV14 | - | TGTGCCAGCGGAGGGGACTCTGGGGCCAACGTCCTGACTTTC | CASGGDSGANVLTF
TRBJ1-4 | once | TRBV9 | - | TGTGCCAGCAGCCCCGGGGGACACGAAAAACTGTTTTTT | CASSPGGHEKLFF
TRBJ2-7 | - | TRBV9 | - | TGTGCCAGCAGCCCTAGTGGCAGCCAAACCTACGAGCAGTACTTC | CASSPSGSQTYEQYF
TRBJ2-7 | - | TRBV2 | - | TGTGCCAGCAGTGAAGTAAGGAGGAGCTCCTACGAGCAGTACTTC | CASSEVRRSSYEQYF
TRBJ2-1 | once | TRBV6-1 | TRBD2 | TGTGCCAGCAGTGAAAGTAGCGGGAGTAGGGGTGAGCAGTTCTTC | CASSESSGSRGEQFF
TRBJ1-1 | once | TRBV30 | - | TGTGCCTGGAGTGTCGGTCAGATAGGGGTCACTGAAGCTTTCTTT | CAWSVGQIGVTEAFF
TRBJ1-1 | - | TRBV27 | - | TGTGCCAGCAGTTTCCGGGACAACTCCATGAACACTGAAGCTTTCTTT | CASSFRDNSMNTEAFF
TRBJ1-1 | - | TRBV7-2 | - | TGTGCCAGCAGGAGGGAGAACACTGAAGCTTTCTTT | CASRRENTEAFF
TRBJ2-7 | - | TRBV7-2 | - | TGTGCCAGCAGCTTAGTGGGGGGTCTGAGATACGAGCAGTACTTC | CASSLVGGLRYEQYF
TRBJ1-2 | - | TRBV7-2 | TRBD1 | TGTGCCAGCAGCTTAGCCGGGACAGCTGCGTGGGGTGGCTACACCTTC | CASSLAGTAAWGGYTF
TRBJ2-5 | - | TRBV9 | - | TGTGCCAGCAGCCCCGTAGGGAGAGAGACCCAGTACTTC | CASSPVGRETQYF
TRBJ2-1 | - | TRBV27 | - | TGTGCCAGCCGCGAGATAGGGGAGCAGTTCTTC | CASREIGEQFF
TRBJ2-3 | once | TRBV9 | - | TGTGCCAGCAGCGCGGAATCGGGACGACCCCCAGATACGCAGTATTTT | CASSAESGRPPDTQYF
TRBJ2-1 | - | TRBV9 | - | TGTGCCAGCAGCGTAGGTGGGGGGGCCCGAGCCAATGAGCAGTTCTTC | CASSVGGGARANEQFF
TRBJ2-5 | - | TRBV6-4 | TRBD2 | TGTGCCAGCAGTGATTCGGCCAGCGGGAGGGCCGTGGACCACTTC | CASSDSASGRAVDHF
TRBJ2-2 | once | TRBV2 | - | TGTGCCAGCAGGGCGGATACCGGGGAGCTGTTTTTT | CASRADTGELFF
TRBJ2-7 | once | TRBV15 | TRBD1 | TGTGCCACCAGCCTTGGGCAGGGGGTATACGAGCAGTACTTC | CATSLGQGVYEQYF
TRBJ2-7 | - | TRBV7-6 | - | TGTGCCAGCAGCTTAGGACAGCTCTCCTACGAGCAGTACTTC | CASSLGQLSYEQYF
TRBJ2-7 | - | TRBV19 | - | TGTGCCAGTAGTAACCGGTGGGGCCCTCGGCACGAGCAGTACTTC | CASSNRWGPRHEQYF
TRBJ2-5 | - | TRBV6-4 | TRBD1 | TGTGCCAGCAGAAGAACAGGGGTCTCCCAAGAGACCCAGTACTTC | CASRRTGVSQETQYF
TRBJ1-5 | - | TRBV4-3 | - | TGCGCCAGCAGCCAAGATATGGGACAGCCCCAGCATTTT | CASSQDMGQPQHF
TRBJ1-2 | - | TRBV13 | TRBD1 | TGTGCCAGCAGCTTGGGACAGGGTCTTTCCTATGGCTACACCTTC | CASSLGQGLSYGYTF
TRBJ2-5 | - | TRBV6-6 | - | TGTGCCAGCAGTTTGGCTAGCGAGGAGACCCAGTACTTC | CASSLASEETQYF
TRBJ1-2 | - | TRBV5-4 | TRBD1 | TGTGCCAGCAGCCCCCAGCCCCAGGGGGACGGCTACACCTTC | CASSPQPQGDGYTF
TRBJ2-1 | - | TRBV9 | - | TGTGCCAGCAGCGTAGGTCGGGGCAATGAGCAGTTCTTC | CASSVGRGNEQFF